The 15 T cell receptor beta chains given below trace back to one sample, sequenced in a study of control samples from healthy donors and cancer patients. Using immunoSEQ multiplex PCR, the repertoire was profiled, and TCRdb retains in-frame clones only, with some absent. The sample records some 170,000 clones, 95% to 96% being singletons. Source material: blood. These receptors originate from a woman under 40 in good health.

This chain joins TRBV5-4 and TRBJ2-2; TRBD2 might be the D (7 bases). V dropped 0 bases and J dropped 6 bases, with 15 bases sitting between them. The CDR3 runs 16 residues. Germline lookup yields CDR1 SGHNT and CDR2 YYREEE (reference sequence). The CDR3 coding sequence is TGTGCCAGCAGCTTGGAGGGGGGGCAACCCCCCGGGGAGCTGTTTTTT. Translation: CASSLEGGQPPGELFF.

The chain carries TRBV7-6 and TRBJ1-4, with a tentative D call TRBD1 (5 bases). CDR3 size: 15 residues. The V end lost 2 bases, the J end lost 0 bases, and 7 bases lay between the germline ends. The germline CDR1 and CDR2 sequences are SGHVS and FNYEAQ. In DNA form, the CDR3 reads TGTGCCAGCAGCTTACGGGGCGCAACTAATGAAAAACTGTTTTTT. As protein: CASSLRGATNEKLFF.

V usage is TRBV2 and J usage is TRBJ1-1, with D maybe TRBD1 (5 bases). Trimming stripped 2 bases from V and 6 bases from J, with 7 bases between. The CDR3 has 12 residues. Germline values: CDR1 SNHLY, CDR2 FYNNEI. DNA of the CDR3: TGTGCCAGCAGTGAATGGGGACCTGAAGCTTTCTTT. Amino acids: CASSEWGPEAFF.

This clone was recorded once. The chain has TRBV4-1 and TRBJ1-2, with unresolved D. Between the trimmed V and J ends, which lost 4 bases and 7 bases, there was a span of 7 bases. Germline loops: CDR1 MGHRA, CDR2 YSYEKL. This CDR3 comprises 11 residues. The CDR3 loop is CASSLGSGYTF. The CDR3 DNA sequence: TGCGCCAGCAGCCTCGGGAGTGGCTACACCTTC.

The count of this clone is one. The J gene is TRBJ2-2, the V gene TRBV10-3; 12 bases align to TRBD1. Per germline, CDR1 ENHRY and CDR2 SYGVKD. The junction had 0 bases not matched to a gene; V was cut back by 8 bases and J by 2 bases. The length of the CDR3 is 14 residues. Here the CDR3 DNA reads TGTGCCATCGGGACAGGGGGCAACACCGGGGAGCTGTTTTTT. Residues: CAIGTGGNTGELFF.

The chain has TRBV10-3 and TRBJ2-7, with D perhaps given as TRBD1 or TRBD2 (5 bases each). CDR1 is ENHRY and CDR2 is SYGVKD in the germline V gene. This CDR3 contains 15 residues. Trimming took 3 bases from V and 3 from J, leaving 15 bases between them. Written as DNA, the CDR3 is TGTGCCATCAGTGACGTCCAGGGAGAAAACTACGAGCAGTACTTC. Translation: CAISDVQGENYEQYF.

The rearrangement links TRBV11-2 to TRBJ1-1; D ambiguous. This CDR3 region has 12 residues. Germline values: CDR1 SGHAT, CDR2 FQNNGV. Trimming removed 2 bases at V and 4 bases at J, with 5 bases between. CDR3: CASSLTPTEAFF. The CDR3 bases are TGTGCCAGCAGCTTAACTCCCACTGAAGCTTTCTTT. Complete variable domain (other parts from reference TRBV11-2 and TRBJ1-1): EAGVAQSPRYKIIEKRQSVAFWCNPISGHATLYWYQQILGQGPKLLIQFQNNGVVDDSQLPKDRFSAERLKGVDSTLKIQPAKLEDSAVYLCASSLTPTEAFFGQGTRLTVV.

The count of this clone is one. CDR3 residues: CATSGVGAAYGYTF. The CDR3 DNA reads TGTGCCACCAGCGGTGTGGGGGCTGCCTATGGCTACACCTTC. The chain couples TRBV15 to TRBJ1-2; D is perhaps TRBD1 (6 bases). The CDR3 runs 14 residues. Germline V gene sequence: CDR1 LNHNV, CDR2 YYDKDF (reference sequence). V lost 5 bases, J lost 4 bases, and 14 bases lay in between.

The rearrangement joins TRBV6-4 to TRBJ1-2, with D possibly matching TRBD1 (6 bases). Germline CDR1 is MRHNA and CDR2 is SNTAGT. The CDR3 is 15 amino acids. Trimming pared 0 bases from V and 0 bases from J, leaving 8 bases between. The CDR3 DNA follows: TGTGCCAGCAGTGACTCTGGGACACCTAACTATGGCTACACCTTC. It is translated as CASSDSGTPNYGYTF.

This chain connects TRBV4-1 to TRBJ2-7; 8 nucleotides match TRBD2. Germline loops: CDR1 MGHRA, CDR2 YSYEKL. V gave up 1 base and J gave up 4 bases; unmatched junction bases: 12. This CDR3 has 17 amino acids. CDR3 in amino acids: CASSQGILGTRMYEQYF. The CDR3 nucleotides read TGCGCCAGCAGCCAAGGTATCCTCGGGACTAGAATGTACGAGCAGTACTTC.

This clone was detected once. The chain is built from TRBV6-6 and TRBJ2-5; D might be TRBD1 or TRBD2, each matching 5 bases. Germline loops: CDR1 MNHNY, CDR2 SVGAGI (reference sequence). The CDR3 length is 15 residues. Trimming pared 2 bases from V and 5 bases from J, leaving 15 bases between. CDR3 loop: CASSYGWGEGETQYF. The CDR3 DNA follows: TGTGCCAGCAGTTACGGTTGGGGAGAGGGGGAGACCCAGTACTTC.

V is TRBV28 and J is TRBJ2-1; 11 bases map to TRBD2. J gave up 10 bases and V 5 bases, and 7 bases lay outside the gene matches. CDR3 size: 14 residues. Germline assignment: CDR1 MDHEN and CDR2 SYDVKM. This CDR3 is CASSVGLAAIEQFF. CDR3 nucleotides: TGTGCCAGCAGTGTGGGACTAGCGGCCATCGAGCAGTTCTTC.

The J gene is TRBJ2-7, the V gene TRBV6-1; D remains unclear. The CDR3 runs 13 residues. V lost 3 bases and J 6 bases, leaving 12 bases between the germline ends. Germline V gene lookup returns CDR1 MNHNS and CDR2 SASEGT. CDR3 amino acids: CASSDGDVLEQYF. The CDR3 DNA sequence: TGTGCCAGCAGTGATGGAGATGTTCTCGAGCAGTACTTC.

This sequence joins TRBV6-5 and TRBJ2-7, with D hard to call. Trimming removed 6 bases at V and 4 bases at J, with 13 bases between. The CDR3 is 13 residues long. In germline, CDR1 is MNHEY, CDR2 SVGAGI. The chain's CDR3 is CASSRQRPYEQYF. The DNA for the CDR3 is TGTGCCAGCAGCCGTCAAAGGCCTTACGAGCAGTACTTC.

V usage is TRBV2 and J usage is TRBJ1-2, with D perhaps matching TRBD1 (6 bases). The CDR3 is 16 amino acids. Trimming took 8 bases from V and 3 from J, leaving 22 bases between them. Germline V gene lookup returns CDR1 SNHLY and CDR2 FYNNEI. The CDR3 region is CASYEGSLGAYYGYTF. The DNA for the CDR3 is TGTGCCAGCTATGAGGGTTCTTTGGGGGCCTACTATGGCTACACCTTC.